This T cell receptor (beta chain) was sequenced in a study of shared clonotypes between healthy human individuals (TCRdb year 2020). Turning to the overall study: Two women and three men aged 18 to 49 years were included in the cohort. Between about 0.8 and 9 billion PBMCs per donor were obtained by leukapheresis. To increase sequencing depth and limit assay-specific biases, different laboratories used diverse techniques to prepare libraries and sequence TCR repertoires. To estimate repertoire size and how much clonotype sharing occurs between individuals, the study deeply sequenced the blood TCR repertoires of about five healthy adults. Per donor, three plates each were used for CD4 naive and CD4 memory, two for CD8 naive, and one for CD8 memory. Broader findings and caveats from the paper: Pairwise subsampling led to the expectation that sequencing depth would affect the degree of clonotype sharing among donors. Sampling was restricted to blood, and TCR repertoires in tissues likely differ from the TCR repertoires found in blood. Sharing across several donors was observed for about 5% of naive CD4, over 3% of naive CD8, 2% to 2.5% of memory CD4, and roughly 0.4% of memory CD8 clonotypes. Incomplete sequencing was indicated by rarefaction of sorted-subset datasets, despite the large sequencing depth. Because the study included only a small number of donors, the genetic and exposure-history diversity represented was limited. Compared with non-shared clonotypes, the clonotypes found in all four sorted-subset donors had higher generation probabilities. Naive subsets generally had larger estimated clonotype richness than memory subsets did.

Using the deep immunoSEQ assay, TCR CDR3 regions were amplified from genomic DNA by multiplex PCR. Genomic DNA extracted from each cell subset was distributed evenly over all wells of several immunoSEQ 96-well plates, and each plate served as one replicate. Each replicate PCR for sorted subsets received about 210 ng genomic DNA, equal to about 30,000 T cell genomes. The purified libraries were quantified using a Qubit 3.0 fluorometer, sized with a Bioanalyzer 2100, and then quantified again using the KAPA Library Quantification kit. Every immunoSEQ 96-well plate was sequenced on a dedicated single-read 150-cycle Illumina NextSeq 550 flow cell. In the authors' own workflow: Because the immunoSEQ output included only junctional sequences and no quality scores, the filtering could not be the same as the filtering used for full-length reads. To assign V/J genes and CDR3, sequences were annotated against IMGT germline references using PyIR, a Python wrapper for IgBLAST v1.9. Reads were filtered out if the reads had weak V/J assignments (E-value above 1e-6), no CDR3, stop codons, out-of-frame junctions, or ambiguous translated residues. V3J clonotypes were defined by identical inferred V gene, J gene, and CDR3 amino acid sequence. Percentage overlap between repertoires was calculated by dividing the number of shared unique clonotypes by the size of the smaller repertoire. RTK rarefaction, the Chao1 estimator, and Recon v2.1 estimates of unobserved clonotypes were used to assess repertoire richness. Generation probabilities for all TCRbeta clonotypes obtained by the gDNA method from a handful of donors were computed using OLGA. TCRdb re-hosts the immuneACCESS table, in-frame sequences only. Its copies lack some clones; in the studies checked, an unresolved V gene accounts for under half of them, and the cause for the rest is not known. V and J calls and clone size come straight from that table; D and trimming were deduced from the DNA. Within this sample are 740,000 or so clones, with around 73% of them counted one time only. The biggest ten clones account for under 2% of the sample.

Taken from cysteine to phenylalanine, the CDR3 has 11 residues. The DNA shown is the 33-base CDR3, in frame from base 1. CDR1 MDHEN and CDR2 SYDVKM were looked up in the germline V gene. V is cut by 10 bases and J by 4 bases, and the space between the germline ends is 10 bases. About this clone itself: Its antigen is still unknown. Base qualities are not at hand, and no much larger clone is one base apart.

Donors were healthy HIV-negative adults with no recently reported acute infections or vaccinations. Every donor was a Caucasian adult residing in Nashville, Tennessee, USA. CD4+ T cells were enriched by magnetic negative selection, after which naive cells were positively selected on CD45RA and the negative fraction was taken as the memory subset. Blood was obtained by leukapheresis, after which PBMCs were separated by Ficoll-Histopaque density gradient centrifugation and cryopreserved in liquid nitrogen vapor phase. Analytical flow cytometry was used to check the purity and quantity of each magnetically sorted T cell population. Each sorted fraction had its genomic DNA isolated and then quantified by UV absorbance on a Nanodrop 2000c.

The specimen sequenced was memory CD4+ T cells sorted from blood. In light of the paper, this sample's cell subset or site label describes: CD45RA-negative fraction. The receptor chain draws on TRBV28 and TRBJ1-2; confidence is insufficient to name the D gene. The clonotype was recovered from a woman aged 25 to 39 in good health. Read as DNA, the sequence is TGTGCCACGTTTTTCGGCTATGGCTACACCTTC. Protein translation: CATFFGYGYTF.